This TCR beta chain was observed in a study of Tregs in tolerant kidney transplant recipients. Study findings and constraints: Expanding Tregs on activated donor B cells appeared to best identify donor-specific TCRbeta clones. Few patients were studied, so findings need validation in larger groups.

The junction had 11 bases not matched to a gene; V was cut back by 1 base and J by 8 bases. The length of the CDR3 is 17 residues. The germline CDR1 and CDR2 sequences are SGHAT and FQDESV (reference sequence). CD4+CD25+CD127- Tregs, CD4+CD25- non-Tregs, CD4 and CD8 cells were sorted. Comments on this clone: Antigen unknown.

Assay: immunoSEQ multiplex PCR; the TCRdb copy retains only in-frame clones and omits some. Here the sample spans some 60,000 clones, around 82% being singletons. The J gene is TRBJ2-1, the V gene TRBV11-1; TRBD2 matches at 10 bases. Specimen: CD4+ T cells from blood. This TCR was recovered from a human donor in good health. This chain's CDR3 is CASSLDLMLAGVDEQFF. CDR3 nucleotide sequence: TGTGCCAGCAGCTTAGATCTAATGCTAGCGGGGGTGGATGAGCAGTTCTTC.